This T cell receptor beta chain emerged from a study of Ad26.COV2.S vaccination and SARS-CoV-2 variants. Study-wide background: Of the COV1001 trial arms, the Ad26.COV2.S arm included the donor.

Regarding treatment: around 19 received Ad26.COV2.S at low or high dose, single or two shots; several received placebo; per-sample allocation not given. Samples analyzed were those drawn on day 63 after the first vaccine or placebo injection. Measured with immunoSEQ multiplex PCR; TCRdb has only the in-frame clones, and not every one. In the table there are fewer than 400,000 clones, roughly nine tenths of which are singletons. Germline assignment: CDR1 SGHAT and CDR2 FQNNGV. V was pared by 5 bases and J by 5 bases, with 10 bases of the junction left unmatched. This CDR3 spans 15 amino acids. On this clone itself: What it binds is not known.

General study findings and limits: Reported findings describe substantial breadth in spike-specific CD8+ and CD4+ T cell responses following vaccination.

Material: peripheral blood, obtained in a trial of Ad26.COV2.S vaccine versus placebo. The source of this sequence is a person between 18 and 60 years old who received the Ad26.COV2.S COVID-19 vaccine or a placebo. The rearrangement joins TRBV11-2 to TRBJ2-5, with 8 bases fitting TRBD1. The CDR3 is CASSPDRGAWETQYF. Written as DNA, the CDR3 is TGTGCCAGCAGCCCCGACAGGGGAGCATGGGAGACCCAGTACTTC.